Below are 30 T cell receptor beta chains sequenced from a single sample in a study of metastatic and nonmetastatic thyroid tumors. Nobody among the patients had been given any treatment before thyroid surgery. TCRdb reanalyzed the PCR reads via MiXCR. The sample lists about 5,800 clones, approximately 18% occurring once. Input material: adjacent normal tissue. These receptors all come from a female donor with papillary thyroid cancer or a benign thyroid nodule (not recorded which). Some clones in this sample may be carry-over from other donors' samples.

There are a few counts of this clone. A much larger clone lies a single base off, so this may be a read error. This rearrangement joins TRBV27 to TRBJ2-3, with D possibly matching TRBD2 (6 bases). The germline V gene has CDR1 MNHEY and CDR2 SMNVEV (reference sequence). The CDR3 sequence is 15 residues long. As DNA, the CDR3 is TGTGCCAGCAGTTTACGCGGCGGGATCCCAGATACGCGGTATTTT. Translated: CASSLRGGIPDTRYF.

This clone was found a few times. The gene calls are TRBV5-1 and TRBJ1-6, with a tentative D call TRBD1 (6 bases). The CDR3 contains 15 residues. CDR1 is SGHRS, CDR2 YFSETQ, per germline. Trimming shortened V by 4 bases and J by 8 bases, and 16 bases separated the two germline ends. The CDR3 bases are TGCGCCAGCAGCCCTTGGGGGACATGGGATTCACCCCTCCACTTT. Its protein is CASSPWGTWDSPLHF. The variable domain in full, with the rest retrieved from reference TRBV5-1 and TRBJ1-6, is KAGVTQTPRYLIKTRGQQVTLSCSPISGHRSVSWYQQTPGQGLQFLFEYFSETQRNKGNFPGRFSGRQFSNSRSEMNVSTLELGDSALYLCASSPWGTWDSPLHFGNGTRLTVT.

This sequence joins TRBV27 and TRBJ2-3; TRBD1 matches 8 bases. The germline V gene encodes CDR1 MNHEY and CDR2 SMNVEV (reference sequence). With V trimmed by 9 bases and J by 2 bases, 7 bases remained unmatched. The CDR3 contains 14 residues. The CDR3 DNA sequence: TGTGCCAGAAAAGACAGGGGAGTCACAGATACGCAGTATTTT. Amino acid sequence: CARKDRGVTDTQYF.

In its sample, this clone ranks as medium-sized. The chain has TRBV7-2 and TRBJ2-3; D may be TRBD1 or TRBD2 (5 bases each). Deletions cut 6 bases from V and 2 bases from J, with 18 bases between. This CDR3 contains 16 residues. CDR1 and CDR2 (germline): SGHTA, FQGNSA. Here the CDR3 reads CASSRHPGPNTDTQYF. The CDR3 bases are TGTGCCAGCAGTCGACACCCGGGACCAAACACAGATACGCAGTATTTT.

By sample fraction, this clone is medium-sized. The gene calls are TRBV20-1 and TRBJ1-6; possible D gene TRBD1, 6 bases. Germline V lookup: CDR1 DFQATT, CDR2 SNEGSKA (reference sequence). V was trimmed by 5 bases and J by 4 bases, leaving 9 bases between them. The length of the CDR3 is 13 residues. The CDR3 loop is CSAYREYNSPLHF. CDR3 in DNA: TGCAGTGCTTACAGGGAGTATAATTCACCCCTCCACTTT.

This clone is large (0.1 to 1%) in the sample. The genes are TRBV6-6 and TRBJ2-7; 10 bases agree with TRBD2. Germline V gene lookup returns CDR1 MNHNY and CDR2 SVGAGI (reference sequence). Trimming at V came to 0 bases and at J to 9 bases, leaving 11 bases not matched to a gene. This CDR3 has 16 amino acids. The CDR3: CASSYSNSLAGTPQYF. The CDR3 DNA follows: TGTGCCAGCAGTTACTCGAACTCACTAGCGGGGACTCCGCAGTACTTC.

About this clone itself: Germline and junction disagree at one end, which may indicate a read error. J is TRBJ2-7 and V is TRBV5-1, with D possibly being TRBD1 (7 bases). CDR1 and CDR2 from the germline V gene are SGHRS and YFSETQ. CDR3 length: 14 amino acids. DNA of the CDR3: TGCGCCAGCAGATCAGGGGGGAGCTCCTACAAGCAGTACTTC. Its protein is CASRSGGSSYKQYF.

The rearrangement joins TRBV19 to TRBJ2-2, with no clear D. V was clipped by 7 bases and J by 0 bases, with 15 bases between them. This CDR3 is built from 16 residues. CDR1 is LNHDA and CDR2 is SQIVND in the germline V gene (reference sequence). The CDR3 DNA is TGTGCCAGTACCCGGTTGTCCGCAGCGAACACCGGGGAGCTGTTTTTT. This gives the protein CASTRLSAANTGELFF.

The chain links TRBV2 to TRBJ2-1; possible D gene TRBD1, 6 bases. With 6 bases removed from V and 8 bases from J, the gap between germline ends came to 20 bases. This CDR3 is built from 15 residues. The germline CDR1 and CDR2 sequences are SNHLY and FYNNEI. CDR3 sequence: CASRGASTPCDEQFF. The CDR3 nucleotides are TGTGCCAGCAGGGGGGCAAGTACCCCGTGCGATGAGCAGTTCTTC.

A note on this clone: Germline is not matched at one junction end, which may reflect a read error. The chain uses TRBV5-1 and TRBJ2-5; D may be TRBD1 (6 bases). Germline CDR1 and CDR2: SGHRS and YFSETQ. CDR3 length equals 14 residues. CDR3 loop: CASSQGQDGETQYF. CDR3 bases: TGCGCCAGCAGCCAGGGACAAGACGGGGAGACACAGTACTTC.

This clone ranks as medium-sized. The gene calls are TRBV19 and TRBJ1-5, with a tentative D call TRBD1 (5 bases). The CDR3 sequence is 16 residues long. The V gene lost 3 bases and the J gene lost 5 bases, with 17 bases spanning the gap. Germline CDR1 LNHDA, CDR2 SQIVND (reference sequence). This CDR3 reads CASSISPTAQHQPQHF. CDR3 coding DNA: TGTGCCAGTAGTATCTCCCCGACAGCCCAGCATCAGCCCCAGCATTTT.

Turning to this clone: At one end, the junction sequence differs from germline, possibly due to a read error. This chain joins TRBV6-1 and TRBJ2-6; D may be TRBD1 (6 bases). This CDR3 is 17 amino acids long. The germline CDR1 and CDR2 sequences are MNHNS and SASEGT. CDR3 in DNA: TGTGCCAGCAGACTAGGAAAGGGGAGCTCTGGGGACAACGACCTGACTTTC. It codes for CASRLGKGSSGDNDLTF.

A few counts support this clone. V gene TRBV10-3 combines with J gene TRBJ1-4; D is perhaps TRBD1 (5 bases). The V and J ends lost 11 bases and 2 bases respectively, with 21 bases between them. There are 16 residues in the CDR3. Germline CDR1 and CDR2: ENHRY and SYGVKD. The CDR3 DNA is TGTGCCCCCGGGAGACTAAAACGGGGGACTAATGAAAAACTGTTTTTT. It specifies CAPGRLKRGTNEKLFF.

This clone qualifies as medium-sized (0.01 to 0.1%). This chain connects TRBV19 to TRBJ2-7, with 11 bases that match TRBD2. This CDR3 comprises 15 residues. The germline CDR1 and CDR2 sequences are LNHDA and SQIVND (reference sequence). The junction had 1 base not matched to a gene; V was cut back by 3 bases and J by 0 bases. As DNA, the CDR3 is TGTGCCAGTAGTATGGGACTAGCGGTCTCCTACGAGCAGTACTTC. It codes for CASSMGLAVSYEQYF.

The chain uses TRBV20-1 and TRBJ2-3, with 9 bases lining up with TRBD2. There are 13 residues in the CDR3. Germline V CDR1 and CDR2: DFQATT, SNEGSKA (reference sequence). The V and J ends lost 5 bases and 5 bases, in that order; junction bases with no gene match: 5. This chain's CDR3 is CSAPGLAGDTQYF. CDR3 DNA sequence: TGCAGTGCTCCGGGACTAGCAGGAGATACGCAGTATTTT.

This clone was observed a few times. This chain links TRBV2 with TRBJ2-7; D might be TRBD1 (6 bases). V was cut by 5 bases and J by 6 bases, with 8 bases left in between. Germline V gives CDR1 SNHLY, CDR2 FYNNEI. The CDR3 is 11 residues long. CDR3 loop: CASSLGGEQYF. CDR3 nucleotides: TGTGCCAGCAGTCTAGGGGGCGAGCAGTACTTC. The whole variable domain, remainder taken from reference TRBV2 and TRBJ2-7, is EPEVTQTPSHQVTQMGQEVILRCVPISNHLYFYWYRQILGQKVEFLVSFYNNEISEKSEIFDDQFSVERPDGSNFTLKIRSTKLEDSAMYFCASSLGGEQYFGPGTRLTVT.

This clone is labeled medium-sized. The chain uses TRBV12-5 and TRBJ2-1, with D possibly matching TRBD2 (5 bases). Per germline, CDR1 LGHNT and CDR2 FRNRAP. The V end was cut by 7 bases, the J end by 6 bases, with 10 bases between. The CDR3 is 12 amino acids. CDR3 sequence (DNA): TGTGCTAGTGCCCAAAGCGGCAATGAGCAGTTCTTC. This gives the protein CASAQSGNEQFF.

The J gene is TRBJ1-2, the V gene TRBV5-1; D gene uncertain. The CDR3 runs to 14 residues. Looked up from germline, CDR1 is SGHRS and CDR2 is YFSETQ. V was clipped by 4 bases and J by 3 bases, with 13 bases between them. DNA for the CDR3: TGCGCCAGCAGCCCCTCGGCGTCCTACTATGGCTACACCTTC. It translates to CASSPSASYYGYTF.

By share of the sample, this clone is medium-sized. The rearrangement uses TRBV30 and TRBJ1-3; maybe TRBD1 (5 bases). This CDR3 region has 14 residues. The V end lost 3 bases, the J end lost 0 bases, and 9 bases lay between the germline ends. Germline V gives CDR1 GTSNPN, CDR2 SVGIG (reference sequence). This chain's CDR3 is CAWSGQYSGNTIYF. For the CDR3, the DNA is TGTGCCTGGAGCGGACAATACTCTGGAAACACCATATATTTT.

By sample fraction, this clone is medium-sized (0.01 to 0.1%). The V call is TRBV7-9, the J call TRBJ2-7; D is unresolved. Per germline, CDR1 SEHNR and CDR2 FQNEAQ (reference sequence). The CDR3 runs 13 residues. Trimming took 0 bases from V and 6 from J, leaving 9 bases between them. The DNA for the CDR3 is TGTGCCAGCAGCTTAGCGATAGGCTCCGAGCAGTACTTC. It specifies CASSLAIGSEQYF.

The rearrangement uses TRBV11-2 and TRBJ1-2; 7 bases align to TRBD1. The CDR3 is 18 residues long. CDR1 and CDR2 (germline): SGHAT, FQNNGV. V was clipped by 5 bases and J by 7 bases; unmatched bases: 22. CDR3 nucleotides: TGTGCCAGCAGCCGAACTCGGACAGGTTCACGTCCTACGGTTGGCTACACCTTC. Translating it yields CASSRTRTGSRPTVGYTF. The complete variable domain, with remaining parts taken from reference TRBV11-2 and TRBJ1-2, reads EAGVAQSPRYKIIEKRQSVAFWCNPISGHATLYWYQQILGQGPKLLIQFQNNGVVDDSQLPKDRFSAERLKGVDSTLKIQPAKLEDSAVYLCASSRTRTGSRPTVGYTFGSGTRLTVV.

This clone is deemed medium-sized. The CDR3 here is CASSLHLAGGWNEQFF. For the CDR3, the DNA is TGTGCCAGCAGTTTACATCTAGCGGGAGGTTGGAATGAGCAGTTCTTC. The chain links TRBV12-3 or TRBV12-4 to TRBJ2-1; 11 bases align to TRBD2. The CDR3 contains 16 residues. Trimming removed 2 bases from V and 7 bases from J; junction bases left unmatched: 7.

The CDR3 here is CASKREPGPRSAGELFF. The CDR3 bases are TGTGCCAGCAAACGGGAACCGGGACCCCGAAGTGCCGGGGAGCTGTTTTTT. The chain recombines TRBV6-1 with TRBJ2-2; D assignment may be TRBD1 or TRBD2 (5 bases each). The CDR3 spans 17 residues. V shed 7 bases and J shed 6 bases, with 24 bases lying between them. Germline values: CDR1 MNHNS, CDR2 SASEGT.

The chain links TRBV20-1 to TRBJ2-1, with 10 bases aligning to TRBD2. CDR1 is DFQATT, CDR2 SNEGSKA, per germline (reference sequence). After removal of 6 bases from V and 8 bases from J, the junction contained 13 bases not matched to a gene. The CDR3 is made up of 15 amino acids. The CDR3 region is CSAPSGGASRDEQFF. The DNA for the CDR3 is TGCAGTGCCCCGAGCGGGGGGGCATCACGCGATGAGCAGTTCTTC.

This clone was seen repeatedly, ten times or more. This chain connects TRBV7-2 to TRBJ1-4; D is unclear. Trimming left V 7 bases short and J 2 bases short, with 11 bases between. The CDR3 covers 14 residues. Germline V gene sequence: CDR1 SGHTA, CDR2 FQGNSA. The CDR3 loop is CASTEGSTNEKLFF. In DNA form, the CDR3 reads TGTGCCAGCACTGAGGGTAGCACTAATGAAAAACTGTTTTTT.

This clone was detected many times. The rearrangement links TRBV7-2 to TRBJ2-5; D assignment may be TRBD1 or TRBD2 (6 bases each). Trimming shortened V by 4 bases and J by 5 bases, and 17 bases separated the two germline ends. This CDR3 comprises 15 residues. Germline V gene data show CDR1 as SGHTA and CDR2 as FQGNSA. This chain's CDR3 is CASSSSGDWGETQYF. The CDR3 nucleotides are TGTGCCAGCAGCTCCTCAGGGGACTGGGGCGAGACCCAGTACTTC.

This clone came up many times. With a much larger clone just one base away, this may be a read error. The chain joins TRBV6-4 to TRBJ2-1; 13 bases are shared with TRBD2. J lost 9 bases, V lost 7 bases, and 9 bases had no gene match. The CDR3 has 15 residues. From germline, CDR1 is MRHNA and CDR2 SNTAGT. The CDR3 region has the DNA TGTGCCAGCAAACTAGCGGGGGGGGTGGGGACTGAGCAGTTCTTC. Translating it yields CASKLAGGVGTEQFF.

This chain joins TRBV20-1 and TRBJ2-5; D perhaps matches TRBD2 (5 bases). The CDR3 extends over 16 amino acids. The V and J ends lost 2 bases and 5 bases respectively, with 21 bases between them. The germline V gene has CDR1 DFQATT and CDR2 SNEGSKA (reference sequence). The CDR3 nucleotides read TGCAGTGCTAGACGAAGGCGAACTCCGAGGGAGGAGACCCAGTACTTC. Amino acid sequence: CSARRRRTPREETQYF.

This clone is deemed medium-sized. Sequence at one end of the junction differs from germline and may be a read error. V is TRBV28 and J is TRBJ1-1; weak D call: TRBD1 (5 bases). Germline V gene sequence: CDR1 MDHEN, CDR2 SYDVKM. The CDR3 contains 14 residues. This chain's CDR3 is CASTLMGVKTEAFF. As DNA, the CDR3 is TGTGCCAGCACCCTAATGGGGGTGAAGACTGAAGCTTTCTTT.

The V gene is TRBV6-5, the J gene TRBJ2-7, with 11 bases fitting TRBD2. Germline CDR1 reads MNHEY; CDR2 reads SVGAGI. The CDR3 contains 13 residues. The ends lost 6 bases at V and 7 bases at J; junction bases unmatched: 5. CDR3 sequence (DNA): TGTGCCAGCAGCACTAGCGGGAGCCAAGAGCAGTACGTC. Translating it yields CASSTSGSQEQYV.